The entry below gives a single TCR beta chain sequence along with its context. The protocol was immunoSEQ multiplex PCR, while the TCRdb copy is restricted to in-frame clones and leaves out a portion. This sample carries 60,000 or so clones, around 90% of them seen once, and the ten largest clones take around 8.9%. The V gene's germline CDR1 is MGHRA and CDR2 YSYEKL. CDR3 length equals 15 residues. V gave up 2 bases and J gave up 7 bases, with 14 bases separating them. These data originate in a study of PD-1 blockade in classical Hodgkin lymphoma. All trial patients relapsed after autologous stem cell transplantation.

The input for sequencing was peripheral blood mononuclear cells (PBMCs), taken at baseline. The rearrangement uses TRBV4-1 and TRBJ1-4; D is ambiguous. The receptor's source is a human donor with classical Hodgkin lymphoma. The CDR3 nucleotides are TGCGCCAGCAGCCAACGGACGCTTGAGAGTGAAAAACTGTTTTTT. The encoded protein is CASSQRTLESEKLFF.